Sequencing of this T cell receptor beta chain was carried out in a study of T cell changes during pregnancy in multiple sclerosis. The method was immunoSEQ multiplex PCR; TCRdb's version includes in-frame clones alone and lacks a portion of them. The repertoire holds 70,000 to 95,000 clones, almost 95% seen once, with around 2.3% in the top ten. The germline V gene encodes CDR1 SGHRS and CDR2 YFSETQ. Trimming stripped 4 bases from V and 0 bases from J, with 11 bases between. CDR3 length: 15 amino acids. The source is a female donor with multiple sclerosis, enrolled in a pregnancy study. The chain combines TRBV5-1 with TRBJ1-3; perhaps TRBD1 as D (6 bases). This material consisted of peripheral blood, taken in the third trimester of pregnancy. The CDR3 reads CASSPDSYSGNTIYF. The CDR3 nucleotides are TGCGCCAGCAGCCCGGACAGCTACTCTGGAAACACCATATATTTT.